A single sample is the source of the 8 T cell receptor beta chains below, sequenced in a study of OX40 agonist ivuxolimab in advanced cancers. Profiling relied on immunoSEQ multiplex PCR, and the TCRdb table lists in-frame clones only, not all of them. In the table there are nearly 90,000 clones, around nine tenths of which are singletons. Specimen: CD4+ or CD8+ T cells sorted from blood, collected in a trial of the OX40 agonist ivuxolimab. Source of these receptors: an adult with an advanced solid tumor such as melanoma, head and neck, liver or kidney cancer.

The DNA for the CDR3 is TGTGCCAGCAGCTTGGTTCTCTCTGGGGCCAACGTCCTGACTTTC. Its protein is CASSLVLSGANVLTF. The rearrangement links TRBV7-3 to TRBJ2-6, with D unclear. CDR1 is SGHTA and CDR2 is FQGTGA in the germline V gene. The CDR3 is 15 residues long. V dropped 3 bases and J dropped 0 bases, with 6 bases sitting between them.

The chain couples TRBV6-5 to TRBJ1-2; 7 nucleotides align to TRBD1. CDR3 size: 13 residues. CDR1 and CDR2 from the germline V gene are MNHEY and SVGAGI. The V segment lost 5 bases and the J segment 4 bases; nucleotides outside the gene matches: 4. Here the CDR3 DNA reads TGTGCCAGCAGTCCGCCAGGGGGCTATGGCTACACCTTC. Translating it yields CASSPPGGYGYTF.

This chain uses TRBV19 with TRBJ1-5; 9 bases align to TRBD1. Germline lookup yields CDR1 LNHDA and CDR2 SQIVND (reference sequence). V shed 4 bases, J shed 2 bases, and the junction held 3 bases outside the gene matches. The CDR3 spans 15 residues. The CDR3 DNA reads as TGTGCCAGTAGTAGGACAGGGGATCGCAATCAGCCCCAGCATTTT. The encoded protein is CASSRTGDRNQPQHF.

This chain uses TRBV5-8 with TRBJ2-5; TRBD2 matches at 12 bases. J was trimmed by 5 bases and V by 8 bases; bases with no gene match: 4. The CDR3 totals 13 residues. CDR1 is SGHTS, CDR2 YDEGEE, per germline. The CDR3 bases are TGTGCCAGTAGACTAGCGGGGGTCGAGACCCAGTACTTC. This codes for CASRLAGVETQYF.

The CDR3, as DNA: TGCGCCAGCAGCTTGGAGGGGCTTTACGGGTATGGCTACACCTTC. Translating it yields CASSLEGLYGYGYTF. The chain joins TRBV5-1 to TRBJ1-2; TRBD1 is a possible D gene (5 bases). The CDR3 runs to 15 residues. Germline V gives CDR1 SGHRS, CDR2 YFSETQ. The V gene lost 0 bases and the J gene lost 5 bases, with 14 bases spanning the gap.

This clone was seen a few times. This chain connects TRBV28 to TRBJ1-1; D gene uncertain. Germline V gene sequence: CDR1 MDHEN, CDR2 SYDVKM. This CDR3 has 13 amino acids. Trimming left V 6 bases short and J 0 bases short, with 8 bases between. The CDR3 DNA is TGTGCCAGCAGGCACAGCATGAACACTGAAGCTTTCTTT. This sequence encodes CASRHSMNTEAFF.

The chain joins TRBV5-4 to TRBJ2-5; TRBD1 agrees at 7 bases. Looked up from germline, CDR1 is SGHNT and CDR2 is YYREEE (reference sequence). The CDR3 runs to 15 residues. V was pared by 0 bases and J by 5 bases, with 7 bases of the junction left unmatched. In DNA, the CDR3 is TGTGCCAGCAGCTTGGAGGGGGCCTCCGGTGAGACCCAGTACTTC. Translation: CASSLEGASGETQYF.

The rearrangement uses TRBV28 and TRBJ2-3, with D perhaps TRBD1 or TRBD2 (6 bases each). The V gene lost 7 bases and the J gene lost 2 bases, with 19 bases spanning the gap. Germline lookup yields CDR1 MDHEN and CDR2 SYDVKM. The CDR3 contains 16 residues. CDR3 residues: CASTFRGAGTTDTQYF. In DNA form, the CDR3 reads TGTGCCAGCACCTTTAGGGGGGCGGGAACCACAGATACGCAGTATTTT.